This T cell receptor beta chain was profiled in a study of long-term antiretroviral therapy in people with HIV. Study conclusions and caveats: Diversity went up after ART and still fell short of transplant donor controls. Dominating the repertoire at all time points were the clones that expanded before ART.

The CDR3 covers 14 residues. Germline V lookup: CDR1 MNHEY, CDR2 SMNVEV (reference sequence). The germline V and J ends were trimmed by 2 bases and 8 bases, with 13 bases remaining between them. This clone was detected only once. What it recognizes is unknown. Researchers ran immunoSEQ v3.0 at survey level. Sequencing was intended to reach about 35,000-55,000 T-cell genomes per sample. TCRdb's table, derived via immunoSEQ multiplex PCR, lists solely in-frame clones and lacks some. Of over 10,000 clones in the sample, roughly four fifths are singletons; the top ten hold about 20%. Each donor provided at least one pre-ART PBMC sample and at least two post-ART PBMC samples.

The clonotype comes from a middle-aged woman with HIV. Material: unsorted PBMCs, obtained 0.5 years before starting antiretroviral therapy. The gene calls are TRBV27 and TRBJ1-5, with D perhaps TRBD1 (5 bases). The CDR3 nucleotides read TGTGCCAGCAGTTTAATTTATCTGGGGGAGCCCCAGCATTTT. Translated, it gives CASSLIYLGEPQHF.